The 18 T cell receptor beta chains in this list originate from one sample, sequenced in a study of control samples from healthy donors and cancer patients (dated by TCRdb to about 2020). Libraries came from the immunoSEQ multiplex PCR assay. In TCRdb, the immuneACCESS table is reduced to in-frame sequences with V and J assigned. These tables do not hold every clone; where another copy was compared, an unresolved V gene accounts for under half, and the others remain unexplained. The sample profile shows some 95,000 clones; around nine tenths of them were found once. The ten biggest clones cover around 2.8% of the sample. Sequences were obtained from blood. The receptors shown here come from a human donor in good health. The donor label of this sample is uncertain.

This chain uses TRBV24-1 with TRBJ1-2, with TRBD1 identical over 10 bases. The trim removed 5 bases at V and 4 bases at J, leaving 6 bases unmatched. Germline CDR1 and CDR2: KGHDR and SFDVKD. The CDR3 covers 15 residues. As DNA, the CDR3 is TGTGCCACCAGTGCTCCGGACAGGGGGAGCTATGGCTACACCTTC. Its protein is CATSAPDRGSYGYTF.

This chain uses TRBV7-2 with TRBJ2-1; D possibly corresponds to TRBD1 (5 bases). The germline V gene encodes CDR1 SGHTA and CDR2 FQGNSA. The CDR3 is made up of 12 amino acids. V lost 2 bases and J lost 8, with 7 bases in between. CDR3 nucleotide sequence: TGTGCCAGCAGCTTATCAGGGCATGAGCAGTTCTTC. Amino acids: CASSLSGHEQFF.

The chain carries TRBV29-1 and TRBJ1-2; 7 bases line up with TRBD1. Unmatched junction bases numbered 2, after V lost 0 bases and J lost 4 bases. Looked up from germline, CDR1 is SQVTM and CDR2 is ANQGSEA. There are 13 residues in the CDR3. CDR3: CSVEDGTAYGYTF. CDR3 nucleotide sequence: TGCAGCGTTGAAGACGGGACAGCCTATGGCTACACCTTC. The full variable domain, with the rest looked up from reference TRBV29-1 and TRBJ1-2, is SAVISQKPSRDICQRGTSLTIQCQVDSQVTMMFWYRQQPGQSLTLIATANQGSEATYESGFVIDKFPISRPNLTFSTLTVSNMSPEDSSIYLCSVEDGTAYGYTFGSGTRLTVV.

This rearrangement joins TRBV3-1 (or the pseudogene TRBV3-2) to TRBJ2-1; D is unclear. The CDR3 sequence is 13 residues long. Germline assignment: CDR1 LGHDT and CDR2 YNNKEL (reference sequence). Trimming shortened V by 4 bases and J by 7 bases, and 11 bases separated the two germline ends. CDR3 protein: CASSPALRNEQFF. The DNA for the CDR3 is TGTGCCAGCAGCCCCGCTCTCCGAAATGAGCAGTTCTTC.

V and J are TRBV19 and TRBJ1-6; no firm D call. Trimming left V 7 bases short and J 8 bases short, with 18 bases between. The germline CDR1 and CDR2 sequences are LNHDA and SQIVND (reference sequence). The CDR3 runs to 15 residues. The CDR3 coding sequence is TGTGCCAGTACTCCGGGCCTCGCACGGGATTCACCCCTCCACTTT. Its translation is CASTPGLARDSPLHF. Full variable domain (remainder filled in from reference TRBV19 and TRBJ1-6): DGGITQSPKYLFRKEGQNVTLSCEQNLNHDAMYWYRQDPGQGLRLIYYSQIVNDFQKGDIAEGYSVSREKKESFPLTVTSAQKNPTAFYLCASTPGLARDSPLHFGNGTRLTVT.

The V gene is TRBV5-1, the J gene TRBJ1-6; TRBD1 might be the D (6 bases). In germline, CDR1 is SGHRS, CDR2 YFSETQ. V dropped 0 bases and J dropped 7 bases, with 11 bases sitting between them. The CDR3 has 15 amino acids. The CDR3 sequence is CASSLDGGPNSPLHF. The CDR3 DNA reads TGCGCCAGCAGCTTGGATGGGGGGCCCAATTCACCCCTCCACTTT.

The chain joins TRBV20-1 to TRBJ1-2; TRBD1 might be the D (5 bases). V was shortened by 3 bases and J by 2 bases, with 16 bases between the two germline ends. CDR3 size: 15 residues. CDR1 and CDR2 from the germline V gene are DFQATT and SNEGSKA (reference sequence). CDR3 in amino acids: CSASEGFGRNYGYTF. The CDR3 bases are TGCAGTGCTAGTGAGGGGTTTGGAAGAAACTATGGCTACACCTTC.

The chain links TRBV10-3 to TRBJ1-4; D not certain. CDR1 is ENHRY, CDR2 SYGVKD, per germline. V lost 5 bases and J lost 1, with 11 bases in between. The CDR3 sequence is 15 residues long. CDR3 loop: CAISPDGITNEKLFF. The CDR3 DNA sequence: TGTGCCATCAGTCCAGATGGCATAACTAATGAAAAACTGTTTTTT.

The chain joins TRBV18 to TRBJ1-4, with D maybe TRBD1 (5 bases). The germline gives CDR1 KGHSH, CDR2 LQKENI. The CDR3 consists of 12 residues. Trimming shortened V by 4 bases and J by 5 bases, and 5 bases separated the two germline ends. CDR3 residues: CASSQGNEKLFF. Here the CDR3 DNA reads TGTGCCAGCTCACAGGGGAATGAAAAACTGTTTTTT.

This sequence joins TRBV9 and TRBJ2-5; D not resolved. Per the germline V gene, CDR1 is SGDLS and CDR2 is YYNGEE. Trimming removed 2 bases from V and 2 bases from J, with 10 bases in between. CDR3 length equals 14 residues. CDR3 nucleotide sequence: TGTGCCAGCAGCGTTTCCTCAACTCAAGAGACCCAGTACTTC. It encodes CASSVSSTQETQYF.

This sequence joins TRBV6-5 and TRBJ2-7, with 8 bases lining up with TRBD1. Germline trimming cut 7 bases from V and 5 bases from J; bases unmatched to any gene: 13. Germline V gene lookup returns CDR1 MNHEY and CDR2 SVGAGI. CDR3 length: 15 amino acids. In nucleotides, the CDR3 is TGTGCCAGCACCCCTGACAGGGGCTCGTTCCACGAGCAGTACTTC. It codes for CASTPDRGSFHEQYF.

CDR3 region: CASPSEDRAFYEQYV. The CDR3 DNA reads as TGTGCCAGCCCCTCTGAGGACAGGGCCTTCTACGAGCAGTACGTC. The rearrangement joins TRBV11-3 to TRBJ2-7; 8 nucleotides agree with TRBD1. Germline V gene data show CDR1 as SGHNT and CDR2 as YENEEA. This CDR3 spans 15 amino acids. V trimming: 8 bases; J trimming: 3 bases; junction bases outside the gene matches: 12.

The chain is built from TRBV6-2 or TRBV6-3 and TRBJ2-7; D not certain. Germline V gives CDR1 MNHEY, CDR2 SVGEGT. This CDR3 is 15 amino acids long. V was clipped by 4 bases and J by 4 bases, with 17 bases between them. Here the CDR3 reads CASSWGKYRVYEQYF. CDR3 nucleotides: TGTGCCAGCAGTTGGGGAAAATATCGGGTTTACGAGCAGTACTTC.

The chain is built from TRBV19 and TRBJ2-6; D is unresolved. The CDR3 consists of 10 residues. Looked up from germline, CDR1 is LNHDA and CDR2 is SQIVND (reference sequence). V was pared by 10 bases and J by 2 bases, with 0 bases between. The CDR3 region is CATGANVLTF. The CDR3 DNA reads as TGTGCCACTGGGGCCAACGTCCTGACTTTC.

The chain links TRBV4-1 to TRBJ1-1; no clear D gene. CDR3 length: 17 amino acids. Trimming removed 3 bases from V and 0 bases from J, with 17 bases in between. Germline lookup yields CDR1 MGHRA and CDR2 YSYEKL. CDR3 amino acids: CASSHVYPTVMNTEAFF. The CDR3 DNA reads TGCGCCAGCAGCCATGTCTATCCGACCGTAATGAACACTGAAGCTTTCTTT.

The rearrangement uses TRBV6-1 and TRBJ1-2, with unresolved D. The V gene's germline CDR1 is MNHNS and CDR2 SASEGT. V lost 2 bases and J 2 bases, leaving 9 bases between the germline ends. The CDR3 sequence is 14 residues long. The CDR3 spells CASSERAVNYGYTF. The CDR3 DNA reads as TGTGCCAGCAGTGAACGAGCCGTAAACTATGGCTACACCTTC.

This chain joins TRBV19 and TRBJ1-1; no clear D. CDR3 length: 13 amino acids. From germline, CDR1 is LNHDA and CDR2 SQIVND (reference sequence). V lost 4 bases and J 0 bases, leaving 6 bases between the germline ends. CDR3 bases: TGTGCCAGTAGTACAGACTTGAACACTGAAGCTTTCTTT. Protein: CASSTDLNTEAFF.

This rearrangement joins TRBV14 to TRBJ2-5; 10 bases align to TRBD1. The CDR3 has 17 residues. With V trimmed by 1 base and J by 5 bases, 10 bases remained unmatched. Germline CDR1 is SGHDN and CDR2 is FVKESK. CDR3 amino acids: CASSQGQGAGTGETQYF. In DNA, the CDR3 is TGTGCCAGCAGCCAAGGACAGGGGGCAGGCACGGGGGAGACCCAGTACTTC. The entire variable domain, with the rest obtained from reference TRBV14 and TRBJ2-5, is as follows: EAGVTQFPSHSVIEKGQTVTLRCDPISGHDNLYWYRRVMGKEIKFLLHFVKESKQDESGMPNNRFLAERTGGTYSTLKVQPAELEDSGVYFCASSQGQGAGTGETQYFGPGTRLLVL.